One and the same sample provided the 5 T cell receptor beta chains below, sequenced in a study of response to subunit inactivated influenza vaccine. TCRdb re-called the RT-PCR reads with MiXCR, one entry per CDR3 protein. The repertoire has 800,000 or so distinct CDR3 sequences, approximately 22% of them found once; the top ten carry roughly 10%. This specimen was PBMCs from blood, taken around 5 days after vaccination. Receptors were obtained from a man aged 50-59 years who received an inactivated influenza vaccine.

This clonotype was counted ten times or more. J is TRBJ1-1 and V is TRBV29-1; D is unclear. CDR1 is SQVTM, CDR2 ANQGSEA, per germline. The germline V and J ends were trimmed by 7 bases and 0 bases, with 9 bases remaining between them. This CDR3 is built from 12 residues. CDR3 region: CSAQELNTEAFF. CDR3 sequence (DNA): TGCAGCGCCCAGGAGCTGAACACTGAAGCTTTCTTT.

This clonotype was observed a handful of times. The chain carries TRBV6-1 and TRBJ2-1; 7 nucleotides align to TRBD2. The junction had 12 bases not matched to a gene; V was cut back by 2 bases and J by 5 bases. CDR3 length: 17 amino acids. Looked up from germline, CDR1 is MNHNS and CDR2 is SASEGT. The DNA of the CDR3 is TGTGCCAGCAGTGAAATCGTTGGGCGGGGGTTCGACAATGAGCAGTTCTTC. It translates to CASSEIVGRGFDNEQFF.

The chain links TRBV7-9 to TRBJ1-2, with 10 bases that match TRBD1. Looked up from germline, CDR1 is SEHNR and CDR2 is FQNEAQ (reference sequence). This CDR3 is 15 amino acids long. V gave up 1 base and J gave up 5 bases; unmatched junction bases: 4. The DNA of the CDR3 is TGTGCCAGCAGCTTAGAAGGGACAGGGGAATATGGCTACACCTTC. Translating it yields CASSLEGTGEYGYTF.

This clonotype has more than one count but fewer than ten. This rearrangement joins TRBV29-1 to TRBJ2-1, with unresolved D. The CDR3 is made up of 13 amino acids. Germline CDR1 reads SQVTM; CDR2 reads ANQGSEA. V was shortened by 4 bases and J by 2 bases, with 9 bases between the two germline ends. CDR3 coding DNA: TGCAGCGTTGTCGACGGTACCTACAATGAGCAGTTCTTC. Its protein is CSVVDGTYNEQFF.

This clonotype showed up just a few times. V usage is TRBV3-1 and J usage is TRBJ1-6, with D maybe TRBD1 (5 bases). This CDR3 contains 16 residues. With 3 bases removed from V and 5 bases from J, the gap between germline ends came to 14 bases. Germline values: CDR1 LGHDT, CDR2 YNNKEL (reference sequence). CDR3: CASSQLAGPNNSPLHF. The CDR3 nucleotides read TGTGCCAGCAGCCAGCTAGCGGGACCGAATAATTCACCCCTCCACTTT. The full variable domain, in which reference TRBV3-1 and TRBJ1-6 provide the parts outside the CDR3, is DTAVSQTPKYLVTQMGNDKSIKCEQNLGHDTMYWYKQDSKKFLKIMFSYNNKELIINETVPNRFSPKSPDKAHLNLHINSLELGDSAVYFCASSQLAGPNNSPLHFGNGTRLTVT.